This entry lists 30 T cell receptor beta chains sequenced from one sample in a study of OX40 agonist ivuxolimab in advanced cancers. Libraries were prepared by immunoSEQ multiplex PCR; TCRdb keeps only in-frame clonotypes and omits some of them. The sample contains 40,000 to 60,000 clones, roughly 79% of which appear only once. This specimen was CD4+ or CD8+ T cells sorted from blood, taken in a trial of the OX40 agonist ivuxolimab. These receptor sequences come from an adult with an advanced solid tumor such as melanoma, head and neck, liver or kidney cancer.

The V gene is TRBV5-8, the J gene TRBJ2-1; perhaps TRBD2 as D (7 bases). Germline V gene data show CDR1 as SGHTS and CDR2 as YDEGEE. V shed 4 bases and J shed 6 bases, with 14 bases lying between them. The CDR3 contains 14 residues. The CDR3 coding sequence is TGTGCCAGCAGCCGGGACGGGGGGCCCAATGAGCAGTTCTTC. Encoded protein: CASSRDGGPNEQFF.

The chain couples TRBV7-8 to TRBJ1-4, with TRBD1 matching over 8 bases. With V trimmed by 5 bases and J by 6 bases, 8 bases remained unmatched. Germline V gene data show CDR1 as SGHVS and CDR2 as FQNEAQ. The CDR3 is made up of 15 amino acids. The CDR3 protein is CASSPGGGTYEKLFF. The CDR3 nucleotides read TGTGCCAGCAGCCCAGGGGGCGGAACGTATGAAAAACTGTTTTTT.

This chain joins TRBV4-1 and TRBJ2-1; D is possibly TRBD1 (6 bases). V lost 1 base, J lost 8 bases, and 15 bases lay in between. The length of the CDR3 is 15 residues. Germline values: CDR1 MGHRA, CDR2 YSYEKL. In DNA, the CDR3 is TGCGCCAGCAGCCAAGGGGCAGGGGATGTGGATGAGCAGTTCTTC. As protein: CASSQGAGDVDEQFF.

This chain links TRBV19 with TRBJ1-6; D unresolved. The CDR3 loop spans 13 amino acids. The germline V gene has CDR1 LNHDA and CDR2 SQIVND (reference sequence). V dropped 7 bases and J dropped 8 bases, with 12 bases sitting between them. The CDR3 here is CASTWNIDSPLHF. As DNA, the CDR3 is TGTGCCAGTACTTGGAATATAGATTCACCCCTCCACTTT.

This clone was found once. The rearrangement uses TRBV5-6 and TRBJ2-5; either TRBD1 or TRBD2 may supply D (6 bases each). Germline CDR1 and CDR2: SGHDT and YYEEEE. CDR3 size: 14 residues. V was clipped by 3 bases and J by 5 bases, with 14 bases between them. For the CDR3, the DNA is TGTGCCAGCAGCTCGGTCGGGGGCGCGGAGACCCAGTACTTC. Translated, it gives CASSSVGGAETQYF.

The chain employs TRBV10-3 and TRBJ1-1, with no clear D. The length of the CDR3 is 13 residues. Deletions cut 10 bases from V and 2 bases from J, with 14 bases between. CDR1 and CDR2 from the germline V gene are ENHRY and SYGVKD. The CDR3 nucleotides read TGTGCCAGTAGGACGGACGCCAACACTGAAGCTTTCTTT. Its translation: CASRTDANTEAFF.

The chain recombines TRBV7-6 with TRBJ2-7; D may be TRBD1 or TRBD2 (5 bases each). Looked up from germline, CDR1 is SGHVS and CDR2 is FNYEAQ. This CDR3 spans 18 amino acids. The V gene lost 0 bases and the J gene lost 0 bases, with 18 bases spanning the gap. CDR3 region: CASSLAGTTPSSSYEQYF. The CDR3 DNA is TGTGCCAGCAGCTTAGCCGGGACCACTCCTAGTAGCTCCTACGAGCAGTACTTC.

The chain is built from TRBV30 and TRBJ1-3, with unresolved D. V lost 4 bases and J 4 bases, leaving 17 bases between the germline ends. The CDR3 totals 15 residues. CDR1 and CDR2 from the germline V gene are GTSNPN and SVGIG (reference sequence). The CDR3 DNA follows: TGTGCCTGGACCCCCTCCTCCGGAGGGGGAAACACCATATATTTT. Translation: CAWTPSSGGGNTIYF.

This chain connects TRBV19 to TRBJ2-7; D might be TRBD1 (5 bases). The length of the CDR3 is 14 residues. The germline V gene has CDR1 LNHDA and CDR2 SQIVND (reference sequence). V gave up 2 bases and J gave up 2 bases, with 10 bases separating them. The CDR3 here is CASSIQGVPYEQYF. The DNA for the CDR3 is TGTGCCAGTAGTATACAAGGGGTTCCCTACGAGCAGTACTTC.

The chain is built from TRBV27 and TRBJ1-5; TRBD1 matches 9 bases. The CDR3 length is 14 residues. Per germline, CDR1 MNHEY and CDR2 SMNVEV (reference sequence). Trimming cost V 6 bases and J 2 bases; bases outside gene matches: 2. CDR3 amino acids: CASSWTGGNQPQHF. The CDR3 nucleotides are TGTGCCAGCAGCTGGACAGGGGGCAATCAGCCCCAGCATTTT.

This chain connects TRBV5-1 to TRBJ2-5; D is perhaps TRBD1 or TRBD2 (5 bases each). The germline V gene has CDR1 SGHRS and CDR2 YFSETQ. The V gene lost 0 bases and the J gene lost 6 bases, with 15 bases spanning the gap. The CDR3 is 15 residues long. CDR3 sequence reads: CASSLVLDGGKTQYF. Written as DNA, the CDR3 is TGCGCCAGCAGCTTGGTGTTGGATGGGGGAAAGACCCAGTACTTC.

V and J are TRBV14 and TRBJ2-7; possible D gene TRBD1, 6 bases. This CDR3 is 17 amino acids long. Germline V lookup: CDR1 SGHDN, CDR2 FVKESK. Trimming shortened V by 5 bases and J by 2 bases, and 22 bases separated the two germline ends. CDR3 residues: CASSDNPGQAVAYEQYF. The DNA of the CDR3 is TGTGCCAGCAGCGATAATCCGGGACAAGCGGTTGCCTACGAGCAGTACTTC.

V and J are TRBV5-6 and TRBJ2-2; D gene ambiguous. Per the germline V gene, CDR1 is SGHDT and CDR2 is YYEEEE. Between the trimmed V and J ends, which lost 0 bases and 9 bases, there was a span of 9 bases. The CDR3 runs to 13 residues. The CDR3 nucleotides read TGTGCCAGCAGCTTGGTGGGCTACCGGGAGCTGTTTTTT. This translates into CASSLVGYRELFF. The entire variable domain, with the rest obtained from reference TRBV5-6 and TRBJ2-2, is as follows: DAGVTQSPTHLIKTRGQQVTLRCSPKSGHDTVSWYQQALGQGPQFIFQYYEEEERQRGNFPDRFSGHQFPNYSSELNVNALLLGDSALYLCASSLVGYRELFFGEGSRLTVL.

Of note for this clone: An end of the junction does not agree with germline; a read error may underlie this. V usage is TRBV5-6 and J usage is TRBJ1-1; D may be TRBD1 (6 bases). CDR1 is SGHDT, CDR2 YYEEEE, per germline. The CDR3 has 11 amino acids. CDR3 sequence (DNA): TGTGCCAGCAGCTTCGGACAGAGTACTTTTTTT. Translation gives CASSFGQSTFF.

The genes are TRBV7-9 and TRBJ2-7; TRBD1 matches 10 bases. The CDR3 length is 15 residues. With 4 bases clipped from V and 6 bases from J, the junction kept 9 bases outside the gene matches. From germline, CDR1 is SEHNR and CDR2 FQNEAQ (reference sequence). The CDR3, as DNA: TGTGCCAGCAGCTCCTACCGGGACAGGGGTTTCGAGCAGTACTTC. This sequence encodes CASSSYRDRGFEQYF. Together with reference TRBV7-9 and TRBJ2-7, the CDR3 gives the full variable domain: DTGVSQNPRHKITKRGQNVTFRCDPISEHNRLYWYRQTLGQGPEFLTYFQNEAQLEKSRLLSDRFSAERPKGSFSTLEIQRTEQGDSAMYLCASSSYRDRGFEQYFGPGTRLTVT.

This sequence joins TRBV9 and TRBJ2-1, with D possibly matching TRBD1 (6 bases). Looked up from germline, CDR1 is SGDLS and CDR2 is YYNGEE. V lost 4 bases to trimming and J lost 0 bases, with 17 bases between them. The CDR3 contains 17 residues. In nucleotides, the CDR3 is TGTGCCAGCAGCCCAGGGGTCCAAGATTTCTCCTACAATGAGCAGTTCTTC. Its protein product is CASSPGVQDFSYNEQFF.

The V call is TRBV9, the J call TRBJ2-2, with 10 bases fitting TRBD2. This CDR3 contains 16 residues. Per the germline V gene, CDR1 is SGDLS and CDR2 is YYNGEE. J was trimmed by 2 bases and V by 3 bases; bases with no gene match: 4. CDR3 sequence reads: CASSALAGRNTGELFF. CDR3 nucleotides: TGTGCCAGCAGCGCACTAGCGGGGCGAAACACCGGGGAGCTGTTTTTT.

This chain connects TRBV5-6 to TRBJ1-5, with TRBD1 matching 8 bases. This CDR3 has 16 residues. Looked up from germline, CDR1 is SGHDT and CDR2 is YYEEEE. The V gene end was trimmed by 2 bases and the J gene end by 2 bases; junction bases not matched to a gene: 6. CDR3 region: CASSFGTGSGNQPQHF. In DNA form, the CDR3 reads TGTGCCAGCAGCTTTGGGACAGGATCGGGCAATCAGCCCCAGCATTTT. The full variable domain, with the rest looked up from reference TRBV5-6 and TRBJ1-5, is DAGVTQSPTHLIKTRGQQVTLRCSPKSGHDTVSWYQQALGQGPQFIFQYYEEEERQRGNFPDRFSGHQFPNYSSELNVNALLLGDSALYLCASSFGTGSGNQPQHFGDGTRLSIL.

This chain links TRBV6-5 with TRBJ2-7, with 13 bases that match TRBD2. Germline loops: CDR1 MNHEY, CDR2 SVGAGI. The CDR3 length is 16 residues. V lost 2 bases to trimming and J lost 5 bases; unmatched junction nucleotides: 6. The CDR3 spells CASSYGTSGKVHEQYF. In DNA form, the CDR3 reads TGTGCCAGCAGTTACGGGACTAGCGGGAAAGTCCACGAGCAGTACTTC.

The chain is built from TRBV4-3 and TRBJ2-5; the match to TRBD2 covers 7 bases. The DNA end lines up better with TRBJ2-7; the J call may be wrong. This CDR3 has 17 amino acids. The germline V gene encodes CDR1 LGHNA and CDR2 YSLEER. The CDR3 DNA sequence: TGCGCCAGCAGCCAAGATACTTATTCTAGCGGTCTTGGCGAGCAGTACTTC. Its translation: CASSQDTYSSGLGEQYF.

The chain carries TRBV18 and TRBJ2-2, with TRBD2 matching over 7 bases. Germline-derived CDR1 and CDR2 are KGHSH and LQKENI. J lost 7 bases, V lost 1 base, and 6 bases had no gene match. The CDR3 loop spans 15 amino acids. CDR3 protein: CASSPRRESVGELFF. CDR3 DNA sequence: TGTGCCAGCTCACCACGGCGGGAGTCGGTCGGGGAGCTGTTTTTT.

The chain links TRBV2 to TRBJ1-3; tentative D call: TRBD1 (5 bases). Germline assignment: CDR1 SNHLY and CDR2 FYNNEI. V was cut by 4 bases and J by 0 bases, with 10 bases left in between. The CDR3 totals 15 residues. The CDR3 is CASSATGSSGNTIYF. CDR3 bases: TGTGCCAGCAGTGCCACAGGAAGCTCTGGAAACACCATATATTTT.

This clone turned up a few times. V is TRBV11-3 and J is TRBJ2-2; D is ambiguous. Germline V gene sequence: CDR1 SGHNT, CDR2 YENEEA. The CDR3 spans 14 residues. Trimming took off 5 bases at V and 0 bases at J, with 7 bases between the two ends. CDR3 DNA sequence: TGTGCCAGCAGCCCACGTGCGAACACCGGGGAGCTGTTTTTT. Protein sequence: CASSPRANTGELFF. Filled out from reference TRBV11-3 and TRBJ2-2, the complete variable domain reads EAGVVQSPRYKIIEKKQPVAFWCNPISGHNTLYWYLQNLGQGPELLIRYENEEAVDDSQLPKDRFSAERLKGVDSTLKIQPAELGDSAVYLCASSPRANTGELFFGEGSRLTVL.

The chain has TRBV25-1 and TRBJ1-5; D unresolved. Germline values: CDR1 MGHDK, CDR2 SYGVNS. This CDR3 spans 14 amino acids. V was trimmed by 1 base and J by 9 bases, leaving 13 bases between them. The CDR3 sequence is CASSEFMVPGPQHF. CDR3 nucleotide sequence: TGTGCCAGCAGTGAATTTATGGTTCCCGGGCCCCAGCATTTT. Variable domain in full (rest from reference TRBV25-1 and TRBJ1-5): EADIYQTPRYLVIGTGKKITLECSQTMGHDKMYWYQQDPGMELHLIHYSYGVNSTEKGDLSSESTVSRIRTEHFPLTLESARPSHTSQYLCASSEFMVPGPQHFGDGTRLSIL.

The chain carries TRBV5-4 and TRBJ1-4, with D uncertain. Trimming left V 2 bases short and J 8 bases short, with 13 bases between. The CDR3 consists of 14 residues. Germline lookup yields CDR1 SGHNT and CDR2 YYREEE (reference sequence). CDR3 sequence reads: CASSFGSRNEKLFF. The CDR3 DNA is TGTGCCAGCAGCTTCGGTAGTCGGAACGAAAAACTGTTTTTT.

This chain joins TRBV12-5 and TRBJ1-5, with 7 bases identical to TRBD1. The CDR3 is 17 amino acids. Germline CDR1 is LGHNT and CDR2 is FRNRAP. V trimming: 2 bases; J trimming: 5 bases; junction bases outside the gene matches: 12. The chain's CDR3 is CASGLLAFAGGHQPQHF. Here the CDR3 DNA reads TGTGCTAGTGGTTTGCTGGCTTTCGCAGGGGGTCATCAGCCCCAGCATTTT. Supplemented by reference TRBV12-5 and TRBJ1-5, the full variable domain reads DARVTQTPRHKVTEMGQEVTMRCQPILGHNTVFWYRQTMMQGLELLAYFRNRAPLDDSGMPKDRFSAEMPDATLATLKIQPSEPRDSAVYFCASGLLAFAGGHQPQHFGDGTRLSIL.

The genes are TRBV30 and TRBJ2-7, with D possibly matching TRBD1 (6 bases). CDR1 is GTSNPN, CDR2 SVGIG, per germline (reference sequence). With 3 bases removed from V and 5 bases from J, the gap between germline ends came to 8 bases. This CDR3 contains 11 residues. This CDR3 is CAWRDRHEQYF. The CDR3 DNA reads TGTGCCTGGAGGGACAGACACGAGCAGTACTTC.

The chain employs TRBV30 and TRBJ1-4, with D maybe TRBD1 (6 bases). Germline V CDR1 and CDR2: GTSNPN, SVGIG (reference sequence). The CDR3 runs 15 residues. The germline V and J ends were trimmed by 5 bases and 5 bases, with 18 bases remaining between them. The CDR3 DNA reads TGTGCCTGGGGGTCGGGGGGCGGAGGGAATGAAAAACTGTTTTTT. Translation gives CAWGSGGGGNEKLFF.

J is TRBJ2-5 and V is TRBV4-1, with D maybe TRBD2 (7 bases). The CDR3 length is 16 residues. Trimming shortened V by 1 base and J by 4 bases, and 16 bases separated the two germline ends. From germline, CDR1 is MGHRA and CDR2 YSYEKL. The CDR3: CASSQGAWRGRETQYF. DNA of the CDR3: TGCGCCAGCAGCCAAGGCGCATGGCGGGGGCGAGAGACCCAGTACTTC.

The chain uses TRBV19 and TRBJ2-4, with D possibly called TRBD1 or TRBD2 (6 bases each). The CDR3 runs 12 residues. Trimming took off 6 bases at V and 13 bases at J, with 16 bases between the two ends. CDR1 and CDR2 from the germline V gene are LNHDA and SQIVND (reference sequence). The CDR3 reads CASRDPGGPQYF. The CDR3 DNA follows: TGTGCCAGTAGGGATCCCGGGGGCCCCCAGTACTTC.